These 14 T cell receptor beta chains came from one sample sequenced in a study. Treg sorting used a CD4+CD25+CD127-/low gate. TCRdb called the 5' RACE reads again in MiXCR, with one record for every CDR3 protein. The sample contains 40,000 to 55,000 distinct CDR3 sequences, 22% of which appear only once. Sequenced sample: Tregs sorted from a lymph node. These receptors all stem from a female donor with breast cancer.

The chain is built from TRBV29-1 and TRBJ2-7, with D possibly called TRBD1 or TRBD2 (5 bases each). Germline CDR1 and CDR2: SQVTM and ANQGSEA. V gave up 4 bases and J gave up 5 bases, with 9 bases separating them. This CDR3 comprises 11 residues. The CDR3 loop reads CSVAQGHEQYF. CDR3 sequence (DNA): TGCAGCGTTGCCCAGGGACACGAGCAGTACTTC.

The chain links TRBV12-3 or TRBV12-4 to TRBJ2-2; perhaps TRBD1 as D (6 bases). The CDR3 totals 13 residues. V lost 6 bases and J lost 6, with 11 bases in between. The CDR3 DNA follows: TGTGCCAGCAGGACACAGGGCCCCGGGGAGCTGTTTTTT. This encodes CASRTQGPGELFF.

The rearrangement joins TRBV12-3 or TRBV12-4 to TRBJ2-5; 8 bases line up with TRBD2. The CDR3 is 14 residues long. The V segment lost 6 bases and the J segment 6 bases; nucleotides outside the gene matches: 9. CDR3 DNA: TGTGCCAGCAGCCTGGAAGGGACTAGAAAGACCCAGTACTTC. It codes for CASSLEGTRKTQYF.

At least ten counts were recorded for this clonotype. The DNA of the CDR3 is TGTGCCAGCAGCCAAAACAAATACCGCCGGGACAGGGTCCACTACGAGCAGTACTTC. Residues: CASSQNKYRRDRVHYEQYF. The genes are TRBV3-1 and TRBJ2-7; 9 bases are a match to TRBD1. From germline, CDR1 is LGHDT and CDR2 YNNKEL (reference sequence). V shed 2 bases and J 3 bases; nucleotides not matched to a gene: 17. The CDR3 loop spans 19 amino acids.

The chain couples TRBV20-1 to TRBJ2-1; 8 nucleotides align to TRBD1. V lost 3 bases, J lost 0 bases, and 16 bases stayed unmatched. Germline V lookup: CDR1 DFQATT, CDR2 SNEGSKA (reference sequence). The CDR3 is made up of 19 amino acids. The CDR3 loop is CSARGPGQVSLSSYNEQFF. CDR3 DNA: TGCAGTGCTAGGGGCCCGGGACAGGTCTCTTTGAGCTCCTACAATGAGCAGTTCTTC.

In regard to this clonotype: It may be a read error: a sequence one base away is much more abundant. The CDR3 protein is CTSSEEVRLGNQPQHF. The CDR3 coding sequence is TGCACCAGCAGCGAAGAAGTTAGGCTAGGCAATCAGCCCCAGCATTTT. The rearrangement joins TRBV4-1 to TRBJ1-5; D is unresolved. The CDR3 extends over 16 amino acids. CDR1 and CDR2 (germline): MGHRA, YSYEKL.

There are many counts of this clonotype. This chain connects TRBV6-1 to TRBJ1-2, with D possibly matching TRBD1 (6 bases). The CDR3 contains 15 residues. The V and J ends lost 2 bases and 5 bases respectively, with 15 bases between them. From germline, CDR1 is MNHNS and CDR2 SASEGT. In nucleotides, the CDR3 is TGTGCCAGCAGTGAATGGCCAGGGGATTCATATGGCTACACCTTC. It yields the protein CASSEWPGDSYGYTF.

This clonotype was observed at least ten times. The V gene is TRBV6-6, the J gene TRBJ1-4, with D possibly TRBD1 on 5 matching bases. In germline, CDR1 is MNHNY, CDR2 SVGAGI (reference sequence). Deletions cut 3 bases from V and 8 bases from J, with 13 bases between. The CDR3 totals 14 residues. CDR3 DNA sequence: TGTGCCAGCAGTTATGTTTCAGGGAGCGAAAAACTGTTTTTT. Translation: CASSYVSGSEKLFF.

This clonotype was counted only a few times. V and J are TRBV15 and TRBJ2-7; D possibly corresponds to TRBD1 (6 bases). V lost 7 bases to trimming and J lost 2 bases, with 12 bases between them. The CDR3 is 13 residues long. CDR1 is LNHNV, CDR2 YYDKDF, per germline (reference sequence). The CDR3 sequence is CATTQTGTYEQYF. CDR3 in DNA: TGTGCCACCACCCAGACAGGAACCTACGAGCAGTACTTC.

The genes are TRBV7-9 and TRBJ2-2; the D gene is possibly TRBD2 (6 bases). The germline V gene encodes CDR1 SEHNR and CDR2 FQNEAQ (reference sequence). This CDR3 region has 14 residues. Trimming removed 6 bases from V and 4 bases from J, with 12 bases in between. The CDR3 region is CASSPPGGTGELFF. CDR3 DNA: TGTGCCAGCAGTCCCCCCGGGGGCACCGGGGAGCTGTTTTTT.

In regard to this clonotype: Being one base from a much bigger clone, this may be a read error. V gene TRBV9 combines with J gene TRBJ1-4; 8 nucleotides agree with TRBD1. CDR3 length: 14 amino acids. Germline CDR1 SGDLS, CDR2 YYNGEE. CDR3 nucleotides: TGTACCAGCAGCGGAGGACAGGGTGGTGAAAAACTGTTTTTT. It yields the protein CTSSGGQGGEKLFF.

This clonotype was seen a few times. The V gene is TRBV6-1, the J gene TRBJ2-7; D call uncertain. V was cut by 6 bases and J by 0 bases, with 9 bases left in between. CDR1 is MNHNS, CDR2 SASEGT, per germline. The length of the CDR3 is 13 residues. CDR3 sequence: CASRFPSSYEQYF. CDR3 DNA sequence: TGTGCCAGCAGGTTCCCGAGCTCCTACGAGCAGTACTTC.

This clonotype was counted ten times or more. The V call is TRBV7-9, the J call TRBJ1-1, with 7 bases identical to TRBD1. With V trimmed by 5 bases and J by 4 bases, 1 base remained unmatched. This CDR3 region has 12 residues. Germline V CDR1 and CDR2: SEHNR, FQNEAQ (reference sequence). The CDR3 coding sequence is TGTGCCAGCAGCCGACAGGGCACTGAAGCTTTCTTT. It codes for CASSRQGTEAFF.

This clonotype was recorded many times. This chain connects TRBV28 to TRBJ1-1, with D hard to call. CDR3 length: 15 residues. Germline CDR1 reads MDHEN; CDR2 reads SYDVKM. The ends were cut back, 11 bases at V and 0 bases at J, with 19 bases in the middle. The CDR3 protein is CAAHPTGGMNTEAFF. The CDR3 DNA reads as TGTGCCGCACACCCCACCGGTGGGATGAACACTGAAGCTTTCTTT.